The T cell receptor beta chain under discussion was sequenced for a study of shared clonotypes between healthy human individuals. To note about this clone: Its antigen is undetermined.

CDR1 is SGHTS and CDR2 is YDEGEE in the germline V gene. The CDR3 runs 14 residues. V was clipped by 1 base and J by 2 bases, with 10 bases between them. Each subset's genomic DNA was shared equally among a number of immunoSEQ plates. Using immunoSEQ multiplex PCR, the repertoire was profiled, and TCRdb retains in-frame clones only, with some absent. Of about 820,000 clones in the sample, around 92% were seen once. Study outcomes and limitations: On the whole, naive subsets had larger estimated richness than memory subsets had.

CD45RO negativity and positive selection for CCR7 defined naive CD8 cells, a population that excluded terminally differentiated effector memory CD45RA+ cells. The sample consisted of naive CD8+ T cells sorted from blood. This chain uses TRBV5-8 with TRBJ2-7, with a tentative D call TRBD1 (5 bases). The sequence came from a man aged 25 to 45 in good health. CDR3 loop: CASSLLTVTYEQYF. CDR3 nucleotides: TGTGCCAGCAGCTTGTTGACAGTCACCTACGAGCAGTACTTC.